This passage covers 2 T cell receptor beta chains from one sample sequenced in a study of CD8+CD57+ T cells in acquired aplastic anemia. The patients chosen for sequencing had shown expansion of CD8+CD57+ cells (detected by flow cytometry). For CDR3 and TCR beta VDJ profiling, genomic DNA was the template used. TCRdb passed the reads through MiXCR, listing each CDR3 protein once. The sample has just over 450,000 distinct CDR3 sequences, approximately 32% seen once. The specimen was sorted CD4+, CD8+, or CD8+CD57+ T cells (not recorded which) from PBMCs. The receptor source for this set is a human donor with aplastic anemia.

This chain links TRBV20-1 with TRBJ1-1; perhaps TRBD1 as D (5 bases). Germline V lookup: CDR1 DFQATT, CDR2 SNEGSKA (reference sequence). The CDR3 totals 17 residues. Trimming took off 2 bases at V and 0 bases at J, with 19 bases between the two ends. The CDR3 region is CSARTIISDSLNTEAFF. CDR3 coding DNA: TGCAGTGCTAGAACTATTATCTCTGACAGCCTGAACACTGAAGCTTTCTTT.

The chain combines TRBV9 with TRBJ2-3; TRBD1 aligns across 8 bases. Per germline, CDR1 SGDLS and CDR2 YYNGEE. The CDR3 has 15 amino acids. J lost 6 bases, V lost 0 bases, and 6 bases had no gene match. CDR3 protein: CASSVGQGAEDTQYF. For the CDR3, the DNA is TGTGCCAGCAGCGTAGGTCAGGGGGCTGAGGATACGCAGTATTTT.